Following are 25 T cell receptor beta chains from one sample sequenced in a study of Ad26.COV2.S vaccination and SARS-CoV-2 variants. The data were produced by immunoSEQ multiplex PCR, yet TCRdb's version contains in-frame clones alone and is incomplete. The data show roughly 380,000 clones, roughly 90% seen once. The treatment was: 15 to 20 received Ad26.COV2.S at low or high dose, single or two shots; several received placebo; per-sample allocation not given. Day 63 following the first vaccine or placebo injection was when the samples were taken. The material was peripheral blood, obtained in a trial of Ad26.COV2.S vaccine versus placebo. These receptors originate from a person aged 18-60 years who received the Ad26.COV2.S COVID-19 vaccine or a placebo.

V usage is TRBV4-3 and J usage is TRBJ1-4; D is unresolved. The V and J ends lost 4 bases and 3 bases respectively, with 12 bases between them. In germline, CDR1 is LGHNA, CDR2 YSLEER. CDR3 length: 15 amino acids. In DNA form, the CDR3 reads TGCGCCAGCAGCCGAGATTTGGGATCTAATGAAAAACTGTTTTTT. Amino acids: CASSRDLGSNEKLFF.

The chain couples TRBV6-2 or TRBV6-3 to TRBJ2-7; 8 bases agree with TRBD2. Germline assignment: CDR1 MNHEY and CDR2 SVGEGT. Germline trimming cut 4 bases from V and 3 bases from J; bases unmatched to any gene: 5. The CDR3 length is 14 residues. The CDR3 region is CASSWSGGGYEQYF. DNA for the CDR3: TGTGCCAGCAGTTGGAGCGGGGGTGGCTACGAGCAGTACTTC.

This clone is a singleton in its sample. DNA for the CDR3: TGTGCCAGCAGTTCTAGAATGGGGTACAATGAGCAGTTCTTC. Protein product: CASSSRMGYNEQFF. V and J are TRBV6-4 and TRBJ2-1, with unresolved D. The CDR3 is made up of 14 amino acids. V lost 5 bases and J lost 4, with 12 bases in between. Germline V gives CDR1 MRHNA, CDR2 SNTAGT.

V gene TRBV29-1 combines with J gene TRBJ1-2, with TRBD1 matching over 7 bases. CDR3 length: 13 residues. CDR1 and CDR2 (germline): SQVTM, ANQGSEA. V lost 3 bases and J lost 6; bases outside the gene matches: 7. CDR3 nucleotide sequence: TGCAGCGTTGAGGCTTTGGGACAGAATGGCTACACCTTC. It encodes CSVEALGQNGYTF.

V gene TRBV5-1 combines with J gene TRBJ2-3, with D maybe TRBD2 (6 bases). Germline values: CDR1 SGHRS, CDR2 YFSETQ. Trimming removed 0 bases from V and 5 bases from J, with 7 bases in between. The CDR3 spans 13 residues. The CDR3 spells CASSLVAEDTQYF. CDR3 DNA: TGCGCCAGCAGCTTGGTAGCGGAAGATACGCAGTATTTT.

The chain uses TRBV10-3 and TRBJ2-1; 8 bases match TRBD2. Trimming took 5 bases from V and 7 from J; bases not matched to a gene: 10. This CDR3 contains 15 residues. Germline V CDR1 and CDR2: ENHRY, SYGVKD. The CDR3 protein is CAISRGLGVDNEQFF. CDR3 nucleotide sequence: TGTGCCATCAGTAGGGGACTAGGGGTGGATAATGAGCAGTTCTTC.

This chain connects TRBV5-1 to TRBJ2-4; TRBD1 or TRBD2 may be the D gene (5 bases each). The CDR3 loop spans 15 amino acids. Germline lookup yields CDR1 SGHRS and CDR2 YFSETQ. V lost 4 bases, J lost 8 bases, and 19 bases lay in between. CDR3 sequence: CASSPLRDGGHIQYF. The DNA of the CDR3 is TGCGCCAGCAGCCCACTCAGGGATGGGGGACACATTCAGTACTTC.

The CDR3 spells CAISDGAPEEQYF. Here the CDR3 DNA reads TGTGCCATCAGTGACGGTGCTCCTGAGGAGCAGTACTTC. The chain has TRBV10-3 and TRBJ2-7; no definite D call. CDR3 length: 13 residues. CDR1 and CDR2 from the germline V gene are ENHRY and SYGVKD. With 3 bases removed from V and 7 bases from J, the gap between germline ends came to 13 bases.

The table lists this clone with a count of one. The CDR3 loop is CASKITGPTNYGYTF. The CDR3 DNA is TGTGCCAGCAAGATAACAGGACCTACTAACTATGGCTACACCTTC. The chain carries TRBV27 and TRBJ1-2; TRBD1 is a possible D gene (5 bases). V gave up 7 bases and J gave up 0 bases, with 15 bases separating them. There are 15 residues in the CDR3. Germline V gene sequence: CDR1 MNHEY, CDR2 SMNVEV (reference sequence).

J is TRBJ2-7 and V is TRBV4-2; 11 bases match TRBD2. V gave up 0 bases and J gave up 2 bases; unmatched junction bases: 9. Germline loops: CDR1 LGHNA, CDR2 YNFKEQ. This CDR3 contains 18 residues. The CDR3: CASSQDFLLAGDPYEQYF. CDR3 nucleotides: TGTGCCAGCAGCCAAGATTTTTTACTAGCGGGGGACCCCTACGAGCAGTACTTC.

This clone has only one observation. The chain is built from TRBV5-1 and TRBJ2-2, with TRBD2 matching over 10 bases. Germline values: CDR1 SGHRS, CDR2 YFSETQ. V shed 3 bases, J shed 5 bases, and the junction held 4 bases outside the gene matches. CDR3 length: 15 amino acids. CDR3 residues: CASSSSGGATGELFF. The CDR3 coding sequence is TGCGCCAGCAGCTCAAGCGGGGGGGCTACCGGGGAGCTGTTTTTT.

J is TRBJ1-4 and V is TRBV23-1; D gene ambiguous. TRBV23-1 counts as an open reading frame of uncertain function. The CDR3 runs to 9 residues. The CDR3 bases are TGCGGACCACGAGAAAAACTGTTTTTT. It codes for CGPREKLFF.

The CDR3 sequence: CASSLGRGGYTF. For the CDR3, the DNA is TGTGCCAGCAGTCTGGGTAGGGGGGGCTACACCTTC. This chain connects TRBV7-9 to TRBJ1-2, with D perhaps TRBD1 (6 bases). The V end lost 6 bases, the J end lost 8 bases, and 13 bases lay between the germline ends. The CDR3 loop spans 12 amino acids. The germline V gene has CDR1 SEHNR and CDR2 FQNEAQ (reference sequence).

The chain has TRBV15 and TRBJ2-3; 10 bases agree with TRBD2. The CDR3 has 15 residues. From germline, CDR1 is LNHNV and CDR2 YYDKDF (reference sequence). Trimming cost V 1 base and J 5 bases; bases outside gene matches: 3. As DNA, the CDR3 is TGTGCCACCAGCAGAGTGGCTAGCGGGGGAGATACGCAGTATTTT. Translation: CATSRVASGGDTQYF.

V is TRBV7-3 and J is TRBJ2-3; TRBD2 might be the D (6 bases). The CDR3 totals 15 residues. Germline V gene sequence: CDR1 SGHTA, CDR2 FQGTGA. The V gene lost 5 bases and the J gene lost 6 bases, with 18 bases spanning the gap. This chain's CDR3 is CASSPGGSGRDTQYF. The CDR3, as DNA: TGTGCCAGCAGCCCTGGGGGGTCGGGTAGGGATACGCAGTATTTT.

The chain carries TRBV5-1 and TRBJ1-1; D ambiguous. CDR1 and CDR2 from the germline V gene are SGHRS and YFSETQ. The CDR3 consists of 12 residues. The V end lost 1 base, the J end lost 8 bases, and 9 bases lay between the germline ends. CDR3 nucleotides: TGCGCCAGCAGCTTGACTGCCTCGGAAGCTTTCTTT. Its protein is CASSLTASEAFF.

The rearrangement uses TRBV2 and TRBJ1-2; the D gene is possibly TRBD1 (5 bases). V was clipped by 6 bases and J by 4 bases, with 15 bases between them. CDR1 is SNHLY, CDR2 FYNNEI, per germline. The CDR3 spans 14 residues. This chain's CDR3 is CASRSGDSGYGYTF. As DNA, the CDR3 is TGTGCCAGCAGATCGGGGGATTCTGGCTATGGCTACACCTTC.

V gene TRBV11-2 combines with J gene TRBJ2-1, with D possibly matching TRBD1 (6 bases). The germline V gene has CDR1 SGHAT and CDR2 FQNNGV. The CDR3 has 16 amino acids. V lost 6 bases and J lost 4, with 19 bases in between. The CDR3 DNA sequence: TGTGCCAGCAGGACATTTACCGGGACACTATACAATGAGCAGTTCTTC. Its translation: CASRTFTGTLYNEQFF.

This chain connects TRBV7-9 to TRBJ1-3; 8 bases are shared with TRBD1. Germline assignment: CDR1 SEHNR and CDR2 FQNEAQ (reference sequence). The CDR3 contains 17 residues. The V gene end was trimmed by 4 bases and the J gene end by 4 bases; junction bases not matched to a gene: 12. The CDR3 is CASSSNLLRGLGNTIYF. CDR3 DNA: TGTGCCAGCAGCTCCAACCTTCTCAGGGGGCTAGGAAACACCATATATTTT.

CDR3 sequence: CASSFNSAYEQYF. CDR3 coding DNA: TGTGCCAGCAGCTTCAACAGCGCCTACGAGCAGTACTTC. The J gene is TRBJ2-7, the V gene TRBV7-3; D unresolved. This CDR3 has 13 residues. In germline, CDR1 is SGHTA, CDR2 FQGTGA. V was shortened by 3 bases and J by 2 bases, with 8 bases between the two germline ends. The entire variable domain, with the rest obtained from reference TRBV7-3 and TRBJ2-7, is as follows: GAGVSQTPSNKVTEKGKYVELRCDPISGHTALYWYRQSLGQGPEFLIYFQGTGAADDSGLPNDRFFAVRPEGSVSTLKIQRTERGDSAVYLCASSFNSAYEQYFGPGTRLTVT.

The chain couples TRBV7-2 to TRBJ2-7, with TRBD2 matching over 12 bases. The CDR3 sequence is 15 residues long. V gave up 1 base and J gave up 6 bases; unmatched junction bases: 4. CDR1 and CDR2 from the germline V gene are SGHTA and FQGNSA. DNA of the CDR3: TGTGCCAGCAGCTTAGGACTAGCGGGGGTAGCCGAGCAGTACTTC. Its translation is CASSLGLAGVAEQYF.

This chain uses TRBV9 with TRBJ2-7, with D uncertain. V lost 4 bases and J 2 bases, leaving 13 bases between the germline ends. The germline V gene has CDR1 SGDLS and CDR2 YYNGEE. The CDR3 runs 14 residues. CDR3 sequence: CASSPGGGTYEQYF. CDR3 bases: TGTGCCAGCAGCCCAGGCGGCGGTACCTACGAGCAGTACTTC.

The chain couples TRBV9 to TRBJ1-5; D possibly corresponds to TRBD1 (5 bases). The V gene's germline CDR1 is SGDLS and CDR2 YYNGEE. V was trimmed by 0 bases and J by 6 bases, leaving 13 bases between them. This CDR3 has 15 residues. The CDR3 DNA reads as TGTGCCAGCAGCGTAGGCCCGGGGCAGGTTCAGCCCCAGCATTTT. Residues: CASSVGPGQVQPQHF.

The chain carries TRBV5-1 and TRBJ2-5; 15 bases line up with TRBD2. The CDR3 has 16 amino acids. With V trimmed by 4 bases and J by 2 bases, 3 bases remained unmatched. Germline loops: CDR1 SGHRS, CDR2 YFSETQ. CDR3 amino acids: CASSTGTSGGQETQYF. CDR3 in DNA: TGCGCCAGCAGCACGGGGACTAGCGGGGGGCAAGAGACCCAGTACTTC.

The rearrangement joins TRBV6-5 to TRBJ2-2; D might be TRBD1 or TRBD2, each matching 6 bases. The ends were cut back, 1 base at V and 5 bases at J, with 8 bases in the middle. This CDR3 contains 14 residues. From germline, CDR1 is MNHEY and CDR2 SVGAGI. The CDR3 bases are TGTGCCAGCAGTTACTTAGGGGGGACCGGGGAGCTGTTTTTT. Residues: CASSYLGGTGELFF.